The 32 T cell receptor beta chains given below trace back to one sample, sequenced in a study of PD-L1 blockade in urothelial cancer (dated by TCRdb to about 2017). Explained via the paper, the time point label denotes: pretreatment peripheral blood. The protocol used for the library was the immunoSEQ multiplex PCR assay. This is the immuneACCESS table as TCRdb keeps it, with only in-frame sequences that have V and J called. A part of the clones is gone; compared with another copy, unresolved V genes explain less than half, and the rest is unexplained. The sample table shows roughly 130,000 clones, and approximately 84% are seen once. 2.5% to 4% of the sample is taken by the ten largest. The specimen was PBMCs, collected around atezolizumab (anti-PD-L1) treatment. The receptors were sampled from a man aged 45-65 years with urothelial cancer.

The chain recombines TRBV7-9 with TRBJ2-5; TRBD2 matches at 9 bases. Losses at the gene ends were 5 bases for V and 5 bases for J; bases not matched to a gene: 12. The germline CDR1 and CDR2 sequences are SEHNR and FQNEAQ (reference sequence). CDR3 length: 16 amino acids. CDR3 nucleotides: TGTGCCAGCAGCCGACCTAGCGGGACGGGATTGGAGACCCAGTACTTC. Its translation is CASSRPSGTGLETQYF.

In this sample, this clone turned up once. The J gene is TRBJ1-6, the V gene TRBV14, with 8 bases that match TRBD1. Trimming cost V 0 bases and J 10 bases; bases outside gene matches: 5. Per germline, CDR1 SGHDN and CDR2 FVKESK. This CDR3 is built from 15 residues. The CDR3 here is CASSQEGQGESPLHF. For the CDR3, the DNA is TGTGCCAGCAGCCAAGAAGGACAGGGTGAATCACCCCTCCACTTT.

The chain recombines TRBV23-1 with TRBJ2-3; 9 positions match TRBD2. TRBV23-1 is an open reading frame whose function is uncertain. V lost 4 bases to trimming and J lost 2 bases; unmatched junction nucleotides: 7. This CDR3 has 16 amino acids. Here the CDR3 reads CASSPIAGEATDTQYF. The DNA of the CDR3 is TGCGCCAGCAGTCCCATAGCGGGAGAAGCCACAGATACGCAGTATTTT.

The chain uses TRBV28 and TRBJ2-7, with 10 bases aligning to TRBD2. The germline CDR1 and CDR2 sequences are MDHEN and SYDVKM. The V and J ends lost 5 bases and 5 bases, in that order; junction bases with no gene match: 9. CDR3 length: 15 amino acids. In nucleotides, the CDR3 is TGTGCCAGCAGTGCCTATAGCGGGAGGACCCACGAGCAGTACTTC. It is translated as CASSAYSGRTHEQYF.

The chain has TRBV18 and TRBJ2-1; 9 bases are shared with TRBD2. The CDR3 runs to 14 residues. CDR1 KGHSH and CDR2 LQKENI come from the germline V gene. V shed 2 bases, J shed 9 bases, and the junction held 5 bases outside the gene matches. The CDR3 DNA is TGTGCCAGCTCACCATCTGCGGGAGGGGGTGAGCAGTTCTTC. It encodes CASSPSAGGGEQFF.

The chain is built from TRBV7-9 and TRBJ1-2, with D tentatively TRBD1 (5 bases). The length of the CDR3 is 18 residues. Per the germline V gene, CDR1 is SEHNR and CDR2 is FQNEAQ (reference sequence). Trimming cost V 2 bases and J 5 bases, with 24 bases left between them. The CDR3 DNA follows: TGTGCCAGCAGCTTATATTTGGGGGAGGGGCGTGCCCCTTATGGCTACACCTTC. Protein: CASSLYLGEGRAPYGYTF.

This rearrangement joins TRBV15 to TRBJ1-2; 7 bases align to TRBD1. The CDR3 sequence is 15 residues long. Germline assignment: CDR1 LNHNV and CDR2 YYDKDF (reference sequence). After removal of 8 bases from V and 0 bases from J, the junction contained 9 bases not matched to a gene. CDR3 in amino acids: CATQGTEKTNYGYTF. The CDR3 nucleotides read TGTGCCACCCAAGGGACAGAAAAGACTAACTATGGCTACACCTTC.

The chain has TRBV28 and TRBJ1-3; possibly TRBD1 for D (6 bases). This CDR3 is 16 amino acids long. V was pared by 2 bases and J by 0 bases, with 11 bases between. The germline CDR1 and CDR2 sequences are MDHEN and SYDVKM. Here the CDR3 reads CASSLARDNSGNTIYF. CDR3 DNA: TGTGCCAGCAGTTTAGCCAGGGACAACTCTGGAAACACCATATATTTT.

J is TRBJ2-7 and V is TRBV5-1; possibly TRBD1 for D (7 bases). Germline lookup yields CDR1 SGHRS and CDR2 YFSETQ. Trimming left V 0 bases short and J 6 bases short, with 13 bases between. There are 14 residues in the CDR3. CDR3 DNA: TGCGCCAGCAGCTTGGGGCCCCAGGGGGGCGAGCAGTACTTC. Translating it yields CASSLGPQGGEQYF.

Here the CDR3 reads CASSVASGQETQYF. The CDR3 bases are TGTGCCAGCAGCGTAGCTAGCGGGCAAGAGACCCAGTACTTC. The chain uses TRBV9 and TRBJ2-5; TRBD2 aligns across 8 bases. With 0 bases clipped from V and 2 bases from J, the junction kept 0 bases outside the gene matches. CDR3 length: 14 residues. Germline V CDR1 and CDR2: SGDLS, YYNGEE.

The gene calls are TRBV5-1 and TRBJ2-3, with D tentatively TRBD2 (6 bases). The CDR3 is 17 residues long. V lost 1 base, J lost 0 bases, and 15 bases lay in between. Germline CDR1 SGHRS, CDR2 YFSETQ. The CDR3: CASSLSGGRPSTDTQYF. The DNA for the CDR3 is TGCGCCAGCAGCTTGTCTGGTGGGAGGCCTAGCACAGATACGCAGTATTTT.

The chain is built from TRBV28 and TRBJ2-2; weak D call: TRBD2 (5 bases). CDR1 and CDR2 (germline): MDHEN, SYDVKM. The CDR3 is 16 residues long. Between the trimmed V and J ends, which lost 8 bases and 6 bases, there was a span of 22 bases. For the CDR3, the DNA is TGTGCCAGCGCCTGGATGGGGAGTGGGCGCGCCGGGGAGCTGTTTTTT. Protein sequence: CASAWMGSGRAGELFF.

This chain joins TRBV11-2 and TRBJ2-7; 10 nucleotides align to TRBD2. Looked up from germline, CDR1 is SGHAT and CDR2 is FQNNGV. The CDR3 is 15 amino acids. V was pared by 1 base and J by 2 bases, with 2 bases of the junction left unmatched. CDR3 sequence: CASSLVLAGPYEQYF. In DNA, the CDR3 is TGTGCCAGCAGCTTAGTACTAGCGGGACCCTACGAGCAGTACTTC.

The chain uses TRBV28 and TRBJ2-3, with D perhaps matching TRBD2 (7 bases). The germline V gene has CDR1 MDHEN and CDR2 SYDVKM. This CDR3 comprises 14 residues. The ends were cut back, 2 bases at V and 6 bases at J, with 12 bases in the middle. CDR3 sequence: CASSLTGRGDTQYF. The CDR3, as DNA: TGTGCCAGCAGTTTAACTGGGAGGGGGGATACGCAGTATTTT.

This clone came up once. The chain has TRBV28 and TRBJ1-2; 8 bases fit TRBD1. The CDR3 consists of 15 residues. Germline CDR1 is MDHEN and CDR2 is SYDVKM. V gave up 5 bases and J gave up 2 bases; unmatched junction bases: 7. The CDR3 DNA follows: TGTGCCAGCAGTCGGACAGGGCGAAAGAACTATGGCTACACCTTC. This gives the protein CASSRTGRKNYGYTF.

The chain has TRBV4-1 and TRBJ2-7; D remains unclear. CDR1 is MGHRA and CDR2 is YSYEKL in the germline V gene. The CDR3 has 14 residues. V dropped 1 base and J dropped 2 bases, with 9 bases sitting between them. CDR3 coding DNA: TGCGCCAGCAGCCAAGCAGTCTTTGCCTACGAGCAGTACTTC. It codes for CASSQAVFAYEQYF.

This clone was picked up one time. V is TRBV28 and J is TRBJ2-6; possibly TRBD2 for D (5 bases). V lost 1 base to trimming and J lost 0 bases, with 13 bases between them. The CDR3 is made up of 18 amino acids. The germline V gene has CDR1 MDHEN and CDR2 SYDVKM. CDR3 nucleotides: TGTGCCAGCAGTTTATTTGCAACTGGGAGCTCTGGGGCCAACGTCCTGACTTTC. It codes for CASSLFATGSSGANVLTF.

This chain connects TRBV18 to TRBJ2-7, with TRBD2 matching over 7 bases. The germline V gene encodes CDR1 KGHSH and CDR2 LQKENI. V trimming: 2 bases; J trimming: 2 bases; junction bases outside the gene matches: 9. This CDR3 has 16 residues. CDR3 loop: CASSPAVMRGTYEQYF. The CDR3 nucleotides are TGTGCCAGCTCACCAGCCGTAATGCGGGGGACCTACGAGCAGTACTTC.

This clone was picked up a small number of times. The chain carries TRBV30 and TRBJ1-1; D is possibly TRBD1 (6 bases). V dropped 4 bases and J dropped 4 bases, with 13 bases sitting between them. The germline gives CDR1 GTSNPN, CDR2 SVGIG (reference sequence). The CDR3 spans 13 residues. The CDR3 sequence is CAWIQGRATEAFF. The CDR3 DNA sequence: TGTGCCTGGATTCAGGGGCGGGCCACTGAAGCTTTCTTT.

The chain links TRBV6-5 to TRBJ2-6; no firm D call. The CDR3 extends over 14 amino acids. The V gene's germline CDR1 is MNHEY and CDR2 SVGAGI. V shed 6 bases and J shed 1 base, with 7 bases lying between them. The CDR3 is CASSRESGANVLTF. CDR3 in DNA: TGTGCCAGCAGCCGCGAATCTGGGGCCAACGTCCTGACTTTC.

A few counts support this clone. The rearrangement links TRBV19 to TRBJ1-1, with D perhaps matching TRBD1 (6 bases). The germline CDR1 and CDR2 sequences are LNHDA and SQIVND (reference sequence). CDR3 length: 11 residues. V was shortened by 7 bases and J by 5 bases, with 8 bases between the two germline ends. The CDR3 loop is CASKGGTEAFF. CDR3 nucleotide sequence: TGTGCCAGTAAGGGGGGGACTGAAGCTTTCTTT.

J is TRBJ2-7 and V is TRBV5-1, with 8 bases fitting TRBD1. The V segment lost 2 bases and the J segment 4 bases; nucleotides outside the gene matches: 5. The CDR3 is 14 amino acids. Germline V gene data show CDR1 as SGHRS and CDR2 as YFSETQ. The CDR3 bases are TGCGCCAGCAGCTTTGGGACAGGCCTTTACGAGCAGTACTTC. It encodes CASSFGTGLYEQYF.

This chain links TRBV6-4 with TRBJ2-1, with 8 nucleotides matching TRBD2. The length of the CDR3 is 15 residues. The V gene's germline CDR1 is MRHNA and CDR2 SNTAGT. With 0 bases clipped from V and 4 bases from J, the junction kept 2 bases outside the gene matches. The CDR3 DNA follows: TGTGCCAGCAGTGACTCTCCGGGAGGGTACAATGAGCAGTTCTTC. Translated: CASSDSPGGYNEQFF.

The chain has TRBV7-9 and TRBJ2-1; 8 bases line up with TRBD2. CDR3 length: 16 residues. The V segment lost 5 bases and the J segment 5 bases; nucleotides outside the gene matches: 11. Germline V gene sequence: CDR1 SEHNR, CDR2 FQNEAQ (reference sequence). The CDR3 spells CASSPKRGTGDNEQFF. CDR3 in DNA: TGTGCCAGCAGCCCTAAGCGGGGGACTGGCGACAATGAGCAGTTCTTC.

Here the CDR3 DNA reads TGTGCCAGCAGTTCCCGAACCCCGAGACAAACCGGGGAGCTGTTTTTT. It yields the protein CASSSRTPRQTGELFF. The chain has TRBV27 and TRBJ2-2; D not certain. V was shortened by 4 bases and J by 5 bases, with 17 bases between the two germline ends. CDR1 is MNHEY, CDR2 SMNVEV, per germline (reference sequence). The CDR3 has 16 residues.

The J gene is TRBJ1-2, the V gene TRBV18; 7 positions match TRBD1. Trimming cost V 0 bases and J 5 bases; bases outside gene matches: 6. The length of the CDR3 is 15 residues. Germline lookup yields CDR1 KGHSH and CDR2 LQKENI. The CDR3 loop is CASSPPQGQTYGYTF. For the CDR3, the DNA is TGTGCCAGCTCACCACCTCAGGGACAGACTTATGGCTACACCTTC.

The genes are TRBV9 and TRBJ2-1, with D maybe TRBD1 (5 bases). Germline V gene sequence: CDR1 SGDLS, CDR2 YYNGEE. V gave up 1 base and J gave up 0 bases, with 5 bases separating them. The CDR3 has 14 residues. The CDR3 here is CASSVQGSYNEQFF. The CDR3 coding sequence is TGTGCCAGCAGCGTACAGGGCTCCTACAATGAGCAGTTCTTC.

This chain connects TRBV27 to TRBJ1-4; possibly TRBD1 for D (5 bases). This CDR3 comprises 14 residues. Trimming removed 5 bases from V and 7 bases from J, with 14 bases in between. Germline V gene lookup returns CDR1 MNHEY and CDR2 SMNVEV (reference sequence). The CDR3 reads CASSITGYIEKLFF. The CDR3 coding sequence is TGTGCCAGCAGTATAACAGGATATATTGAAAAACTGTTTTTT.

The chain uses TRBV30 and TRBJ2-6; D is possibly TRBD2 (5 bases). Looked up from germline, CDR1 is GTSNPN and CDR2 is SVGIG (reference sequence). CDR3 length: 18 amino acids. Between the trimmed V and J ends, which lost 3 bases and 0 bases, there was a span of 18 bases. CDR3 bases: TGTGCCTGGAGATTAACAGTGGGAGTCCTCTCTGGGGCCAACGTCCTGACTTTC. Amino acid sequence: CAWRLTVGVLSGANVLTF.

The chain links TRBV10-2 to TRBJ2-1; 12 bases match TRBD2. V trimming: 7 bases; J trimming: 0 bases; junction bases outside the gene matches: 22. The CDR3 covers 22 residues. CDR1 and CDR2 from the germline V gene are WSHSY and SAAADI. The CDR3 nucleotides read TGCGCCAGCACACCAGGACTAGCGGGACGGGACCTCCAACGAAGCTCCTACAATGAGCAGTTCTTC. Its protein product is CASTPGLAGRDLQRSSYNEQFF.

The V and J genes are TRBV5-1 and TRBJ1-5, with 10 bases identical to TRBD1. The length of the CDR3 is 17 residues. J gave up 0 bases and V 1 base, and 4 bases lay outside the gene matches. Germline V gene data show CDR1 as SGHRS and CDR2 as YFSETQ. This CDR3 reads CASSLRDRGYSNQPQHF. The CDR3 DNA is TGCGCCAGCAGCTTGAGGGACAGGGGTTATAGCAATCAGCCCCAGCATTTT. Supplemented by reference TRBV5-1 and TRBJ1-5, the full variable domain reads KAGVTQTPRYLIKTRGQQVTLSCSPISGHRSVSWYQQTPGQGLQFLFEYFSETQRNKGNFPGRFSGRQFSNSRSEMNVSTLELGDSALYLCASSLRDRGYSNQPQHFGDGTRLSIL.

This clone was observed a few times. This rearrangement joins TRBV7-2 to TRBJ1-1; TRBD1 agrees at 8 bases. This CDR3 comprises 14 residues. Germline-derived CDR1 and CDR2 are SGHTA and FQGNSA. V lost 2 bases to trimming and J lost 5 bases; unmatched junction nucleotides: 4. The CDR3 loop reads CASSLQGAGTEAFF. CDR3 in DNA: TGTGCCAGCAGCTTACAGGGGGCCGGGACTGAAGCTTTCTTT. The full variable domain, its missing parts supplied by reference TRBV7-2 and TRBJ1-1, is GAGVSQSPSNKVTEKGKDVELRCDPISGHTALYWYRQSLGQGLEFLIYFQGNSAPDKSGLPSDRFSAERTGGSVSTLTIQRTQQEDSAVYLCASSLQGAGTEAFFGQGTRLTVV.